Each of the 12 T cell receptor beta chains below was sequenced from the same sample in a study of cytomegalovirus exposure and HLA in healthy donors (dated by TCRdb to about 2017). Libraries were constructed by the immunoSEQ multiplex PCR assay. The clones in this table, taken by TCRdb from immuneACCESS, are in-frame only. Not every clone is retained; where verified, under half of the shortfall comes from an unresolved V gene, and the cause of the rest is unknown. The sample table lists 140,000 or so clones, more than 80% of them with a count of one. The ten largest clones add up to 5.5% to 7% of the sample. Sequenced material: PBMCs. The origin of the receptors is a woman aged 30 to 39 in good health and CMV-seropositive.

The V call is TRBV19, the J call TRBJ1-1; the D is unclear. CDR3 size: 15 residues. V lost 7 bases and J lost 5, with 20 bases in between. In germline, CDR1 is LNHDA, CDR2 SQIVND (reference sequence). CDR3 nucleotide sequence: TGTGCCAGTATGCTCTATAGCGTTAGAGGAACTGAAGCTTTCTTT. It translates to CASMLYSVRGTEAFF.

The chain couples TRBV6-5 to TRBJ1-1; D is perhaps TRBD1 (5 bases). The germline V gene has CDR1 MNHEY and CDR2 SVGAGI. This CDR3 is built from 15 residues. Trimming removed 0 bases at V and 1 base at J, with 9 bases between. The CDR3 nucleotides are TGTGCCAGCAGTTACTCGAGACAGCCGAACACTGAAGCTTTCTTT. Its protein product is CASSYSRQPNTEAFF.

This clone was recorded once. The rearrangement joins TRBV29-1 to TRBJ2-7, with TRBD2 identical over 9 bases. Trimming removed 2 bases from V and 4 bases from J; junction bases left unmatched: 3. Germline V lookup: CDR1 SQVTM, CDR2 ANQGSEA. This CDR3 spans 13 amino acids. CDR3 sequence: CSVELAGHYEQYF. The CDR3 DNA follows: TGCAGCGTTGAACTAGCGGGACATTACGAGCAGTACTTC.

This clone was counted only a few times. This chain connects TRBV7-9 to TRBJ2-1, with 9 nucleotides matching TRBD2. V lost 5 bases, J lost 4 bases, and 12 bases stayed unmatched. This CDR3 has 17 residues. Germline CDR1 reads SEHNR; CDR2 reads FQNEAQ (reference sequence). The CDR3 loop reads CASSPPPRLAVYNEQFF. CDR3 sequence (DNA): TGTGCCAGCAGCCCCCCCCCGAGACTAGCGGTTTACAATGAGCAGTTCTTC.

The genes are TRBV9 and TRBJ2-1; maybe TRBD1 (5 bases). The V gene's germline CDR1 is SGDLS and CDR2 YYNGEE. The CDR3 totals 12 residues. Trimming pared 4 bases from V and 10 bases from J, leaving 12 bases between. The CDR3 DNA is TGTGCCAGCAGCCTCTCAGGGTACGAGCAGTTCTTC. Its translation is CASSLSGYEQFF.

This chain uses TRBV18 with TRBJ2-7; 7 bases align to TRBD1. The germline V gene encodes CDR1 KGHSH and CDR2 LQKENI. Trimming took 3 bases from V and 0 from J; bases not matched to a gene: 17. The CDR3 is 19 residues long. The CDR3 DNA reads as TGTGCCAGCTCACCCACAGGGGATCCAGAAATTGTGAGCTCCTACGAGCAGTACTTC. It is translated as CASSPTGDPEIVSSYEQYF.

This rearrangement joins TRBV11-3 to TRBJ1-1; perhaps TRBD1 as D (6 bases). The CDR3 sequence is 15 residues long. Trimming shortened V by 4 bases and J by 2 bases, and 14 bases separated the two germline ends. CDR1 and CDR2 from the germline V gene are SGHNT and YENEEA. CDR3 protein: CASSSADSPNTEAFF. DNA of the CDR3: TGTGCCAGCAGCTCGGCGGACAGTCCAAACACTGAAGCTTTCTTT.

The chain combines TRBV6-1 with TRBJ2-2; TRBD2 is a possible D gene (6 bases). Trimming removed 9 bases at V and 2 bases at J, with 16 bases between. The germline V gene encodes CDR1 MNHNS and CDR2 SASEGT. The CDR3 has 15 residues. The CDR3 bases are TGTGCCAGTGCGCGTGGAGGGAGAAACACCGGGGAGCTGTTTTTT. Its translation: CASARGGRNTGELFF.

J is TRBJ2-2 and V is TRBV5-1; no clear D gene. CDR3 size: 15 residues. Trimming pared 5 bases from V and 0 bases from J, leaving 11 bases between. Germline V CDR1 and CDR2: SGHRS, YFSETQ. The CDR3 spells CASRKRPSNTGELFF. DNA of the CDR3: TGCGCCAGCAGAAAGAGGCCTTCGAACACCGGGGAGCTGTTTTTT.

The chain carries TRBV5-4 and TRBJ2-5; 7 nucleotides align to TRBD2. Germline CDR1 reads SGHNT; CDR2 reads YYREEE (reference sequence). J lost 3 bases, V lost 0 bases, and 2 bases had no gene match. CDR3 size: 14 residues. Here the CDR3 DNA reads TGTGCCAGCAGCTTGGGGACTAGGAAAGAGACCCAGTACTTC. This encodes CASSLGTRKETQYF.

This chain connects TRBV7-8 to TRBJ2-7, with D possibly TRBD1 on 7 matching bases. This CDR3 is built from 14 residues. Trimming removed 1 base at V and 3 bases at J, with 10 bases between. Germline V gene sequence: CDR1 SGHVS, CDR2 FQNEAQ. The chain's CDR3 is CASSLGRGVYEQYF. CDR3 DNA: TGTGCCAGCAGCTTAGGCAGGGGGGTCTACGAGCAGTACTTC.

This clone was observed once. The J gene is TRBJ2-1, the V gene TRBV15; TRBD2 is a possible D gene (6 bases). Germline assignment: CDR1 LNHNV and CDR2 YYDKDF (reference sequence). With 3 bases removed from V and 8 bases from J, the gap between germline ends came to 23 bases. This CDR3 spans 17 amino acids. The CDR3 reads CATSSYGTSSQRDEQFF. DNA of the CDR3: TGTGCCACCAGCAGCTACGGGACTTCAAGCCAGAGGGATGAGCAGTTCTTC.